This T cell receptor beta chain was observed in a study of OX40 agonist ivuxolimab in advanced cancers. Germline V gene lookup returns CDR1 SEHNR and CDR2 FQNEAQ (reference sequence). V was cut by 3 bases and J by 3 bases, with 11 bases left in between. This CDR3 spans 15 amino acids. This table comes from immunoSEQ multiplex PCR, and its TCRdb copy is limited to in-frame clones, with some not included. The table has approximately 18,000 clones, 73% seen once. Sequenced material: CD4+ or CD8+ T cells sorted from blood, taken in a trial of the OX40 agonist ivuxolimab. The V call is TRBV7-9, the J call TRBJ2-2; the D is unclear. The clonotype was recovered from an adult with an advanced solid tumor such as melanoma, head and neck, liver or kidney cancer. CDR3 residues: CASSLKGPDTGELFF. Here the CDR3 DNA reads TGTGCCAGCAGCTTGAAAGGGCCGGACACCGGGGAGCTGTTTTTT. Using reference TRBV7-9 and TRBJ2-2 for the parts outside the CDR3, the full variable domain is DTGVSQNPRHKITKRGQNVTFRCDPISEHNRLYWYRQTLGQGPEFLTYFQNEAQLEKSRLLSDRFSAERPKGSFSTLEIQRTEQGDSAMYLCASSLKGPDTGELFFGEGSRLTVL.